This T cell receptor (beta chain) originates from a study of T-cell reconstitution after alpha-beta-depleted transplantation in children. The CDR3 runs to 11 residues. The germline V gene has CDR1 LNHDA and CDR2 SQIVND (reference sequence). V was cut by 4 bases and J by 7 bases, with 4 bases left in between. A few counts support this clonotype. What it binds is unknown. General observations from the study: Where some patients showed high TCRbeta diversity at day 60, it came from recipient T cells and thymic progenitors that had survived.

Unique molecular identifiers were used in preparing the TCRbeta library. MiXCR, run by TCRdb on the PCR reads, gives a single entry per CDR3 protein. This sample yields under 400,000 distinct CDR3 sequences, of which roughly 21% are seen a single time; approximately 10% belongs to the top ten. This chain joins TRBV19 and TRBJ2-2; D not resolved. Material: PBMCs, mostly from graft donor cells, obtained 180 days after TCRalphabeta/CD19-depleted stem cell transplant. This receptor was identified in a male patient aged 5 to 17 who had a stem cell transplant for acute lymphoblastic leukemia, so the T cells may come from the graft donor. The CDR3 nucleotides are TGTGCCAGTAGTACTCTCGGGGAGCTGTTTTTT. It encodes CASSTLGELFF.